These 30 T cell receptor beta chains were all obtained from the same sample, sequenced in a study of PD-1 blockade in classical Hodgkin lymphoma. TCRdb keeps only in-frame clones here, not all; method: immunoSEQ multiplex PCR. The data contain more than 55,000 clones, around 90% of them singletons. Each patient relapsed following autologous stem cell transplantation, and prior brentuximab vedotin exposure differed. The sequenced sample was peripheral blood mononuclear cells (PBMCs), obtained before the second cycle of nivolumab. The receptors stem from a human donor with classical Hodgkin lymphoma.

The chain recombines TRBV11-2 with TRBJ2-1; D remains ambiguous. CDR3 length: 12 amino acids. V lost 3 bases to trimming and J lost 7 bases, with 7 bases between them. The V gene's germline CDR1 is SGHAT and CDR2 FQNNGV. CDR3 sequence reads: CASSLFGNEQFF. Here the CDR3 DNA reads TGTGCCAGCAGCTTGTTCGGGAATGAGCAGTTCTTC.

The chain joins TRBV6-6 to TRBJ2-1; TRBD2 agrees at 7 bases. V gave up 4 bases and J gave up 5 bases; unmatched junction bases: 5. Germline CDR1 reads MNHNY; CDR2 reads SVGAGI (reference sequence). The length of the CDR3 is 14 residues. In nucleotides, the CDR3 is TGTGCCAGCAGTTCCCCCGCGGGGGACAATGAGCAGTTCTTC. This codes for CASSSPAGDNEQFF.

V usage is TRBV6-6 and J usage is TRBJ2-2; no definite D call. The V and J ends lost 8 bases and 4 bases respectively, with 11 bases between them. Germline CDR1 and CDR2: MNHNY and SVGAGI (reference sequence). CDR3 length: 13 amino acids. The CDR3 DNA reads TGTGCCAGCCTAGAGTCTGGCACCGGGGAGCTGTTTTTT. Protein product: CASLESGTGELFF.

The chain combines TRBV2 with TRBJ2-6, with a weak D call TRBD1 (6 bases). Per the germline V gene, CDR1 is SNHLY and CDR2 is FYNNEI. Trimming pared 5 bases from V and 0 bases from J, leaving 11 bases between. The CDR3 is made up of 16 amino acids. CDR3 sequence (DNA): TGTGCCAGCAGTTGGACAGACCGCTCTGGGGCCAACGTCCTGACTTTC. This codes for CASSWTDRSGANVLTF.

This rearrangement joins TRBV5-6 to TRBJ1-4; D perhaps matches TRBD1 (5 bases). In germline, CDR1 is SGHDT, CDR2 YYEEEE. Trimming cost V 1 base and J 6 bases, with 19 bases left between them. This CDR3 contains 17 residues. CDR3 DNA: TGTGCCAGCAGCTTGAATAGTGGGGCGCGTCCGGATGAAAAACTGTTTTTT. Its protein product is CASSLNSGARPDEKLFF.

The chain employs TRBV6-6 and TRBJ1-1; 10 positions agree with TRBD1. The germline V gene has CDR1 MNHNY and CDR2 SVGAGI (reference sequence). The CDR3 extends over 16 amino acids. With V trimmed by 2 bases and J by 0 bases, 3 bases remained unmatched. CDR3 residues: CASSYKGQGMNTEAFF. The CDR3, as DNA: TGTGCCAGCAGTTACAAGGGACAGGGGATGAACACTGAAGCTTTCTTT.

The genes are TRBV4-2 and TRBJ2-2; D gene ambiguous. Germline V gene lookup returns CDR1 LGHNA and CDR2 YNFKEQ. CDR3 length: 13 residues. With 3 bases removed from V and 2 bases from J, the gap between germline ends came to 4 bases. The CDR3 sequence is CASSQPNTGELFF. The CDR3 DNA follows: TGTGCCAGCAGCCAGCCTAACACCGGGGAGCTGTTTTTT.

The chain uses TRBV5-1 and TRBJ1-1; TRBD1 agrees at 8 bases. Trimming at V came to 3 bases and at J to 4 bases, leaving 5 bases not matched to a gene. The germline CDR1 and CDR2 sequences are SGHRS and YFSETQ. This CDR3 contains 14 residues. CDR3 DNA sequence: TGCGCCAGCAGCTCTCAGGGGGCTTTCACTGAAGCTTTCTTT. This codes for CASSSQGAFTEAFF.

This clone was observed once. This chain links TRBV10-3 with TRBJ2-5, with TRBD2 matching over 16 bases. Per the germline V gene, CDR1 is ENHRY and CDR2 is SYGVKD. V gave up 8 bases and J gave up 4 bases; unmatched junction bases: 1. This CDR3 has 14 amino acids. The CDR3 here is CAIGTSGGGETQYF. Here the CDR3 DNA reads TGTGCCATCGGGACTAGCGGGGGGGGAGAGACCCAGTACTTC.

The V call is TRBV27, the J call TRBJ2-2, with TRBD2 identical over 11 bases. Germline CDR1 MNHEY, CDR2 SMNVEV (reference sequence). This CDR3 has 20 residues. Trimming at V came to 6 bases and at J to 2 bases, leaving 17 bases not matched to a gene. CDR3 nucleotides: TGTGCCAGCAGAGTTCTGGGGTGGGCTAGCGGGGGGTCTAACACCGGGGAGCTGTTTTTT. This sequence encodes CASRVLGWASGGSNTGELFF.

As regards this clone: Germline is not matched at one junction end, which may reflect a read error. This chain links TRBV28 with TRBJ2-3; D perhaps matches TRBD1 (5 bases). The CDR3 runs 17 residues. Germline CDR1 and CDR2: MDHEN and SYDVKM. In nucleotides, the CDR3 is TGTGCCGGCAGTTTAGGAATTGGTGGTGGACACACAGATACGCAGTATTTT. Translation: CAGSLGIGGGHTDTQYF.

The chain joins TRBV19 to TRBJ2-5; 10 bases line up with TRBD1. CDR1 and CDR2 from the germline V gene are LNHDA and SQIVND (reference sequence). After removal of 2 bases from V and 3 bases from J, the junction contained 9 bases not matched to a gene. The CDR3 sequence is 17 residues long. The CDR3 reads CASSIMSGTGVKETQYF. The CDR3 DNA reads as TGTGCCAGTAGTATAATGAGCGGGACAGGGGTGAAAGAGACCCAGTACTTC.

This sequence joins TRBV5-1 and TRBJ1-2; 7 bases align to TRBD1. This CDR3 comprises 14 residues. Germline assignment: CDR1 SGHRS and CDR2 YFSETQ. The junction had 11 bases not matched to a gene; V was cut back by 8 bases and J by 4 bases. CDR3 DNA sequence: TGCGCCAGTTCTCCGGGGGACAGCCCCTATGGCTACACCTTC. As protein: CASSPGDSPYGYTF.

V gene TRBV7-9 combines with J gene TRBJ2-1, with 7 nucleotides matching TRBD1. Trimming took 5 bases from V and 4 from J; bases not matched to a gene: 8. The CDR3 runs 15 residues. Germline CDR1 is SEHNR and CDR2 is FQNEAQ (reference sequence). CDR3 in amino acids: CASSHWTGDYNEQFF. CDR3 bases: TGTGCCAGCAGCCATTGGACAGGAGATTACAATGAGCAGTTCTTC.

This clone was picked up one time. The CDR3, as DNA: TGTGCCAGTAGTATAGAGGGCCTCCATGGCACTGAAGCTTTCTTT. Translating gives CASSIEGLHGTEAFF. The chain links TRBV19 to TRBJ1-1, with unresolved D. There are 15 residues in the CDR3. Trimming left V 0 bases short and J 4 bases short, with 12 bases between. The germline gives CDR1 LNHDA, CDR2 SQIVND (reference sequence).

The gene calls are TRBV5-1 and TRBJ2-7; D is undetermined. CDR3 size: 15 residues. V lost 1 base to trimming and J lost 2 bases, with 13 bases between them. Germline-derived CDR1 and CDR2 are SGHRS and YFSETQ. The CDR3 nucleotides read TGCGCCAGCAGCTTGCCGGGCCCTACAGCCTACGAGCAGTACTTC. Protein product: CASSLPGPTAYEQYF. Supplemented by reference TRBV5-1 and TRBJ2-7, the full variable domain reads KAGVTQTPRYLIKTRGQQVTLSCSPISGHRSVSWYQQTPGQGLQFLFEYFSETQRNKGNFPGRFSGRQFSNSRSEMNVSTLELGDSALYLCASSLPGPTAYEQYFGPGTRLTVT.

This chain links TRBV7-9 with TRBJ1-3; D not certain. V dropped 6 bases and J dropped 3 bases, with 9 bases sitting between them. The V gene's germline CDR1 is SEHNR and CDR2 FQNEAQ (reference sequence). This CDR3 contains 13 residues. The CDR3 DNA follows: TGTGCCAGCAGTTTGGGAGGTGGAAACACCATATATTTT. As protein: CASSLGGGNTIYF.

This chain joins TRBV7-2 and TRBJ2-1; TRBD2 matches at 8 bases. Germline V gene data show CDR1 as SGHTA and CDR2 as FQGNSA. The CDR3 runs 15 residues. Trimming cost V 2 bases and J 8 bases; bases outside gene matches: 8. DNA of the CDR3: TGTGCCAGCAGCTTATTAATCGGGGGGGCCTATGAGCAGTTCTTC. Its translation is CASSLLIGGAYEQFF.

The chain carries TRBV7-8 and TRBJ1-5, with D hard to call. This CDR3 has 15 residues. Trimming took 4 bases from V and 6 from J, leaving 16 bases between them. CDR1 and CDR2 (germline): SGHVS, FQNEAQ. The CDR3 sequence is CASSSVGRAGQPQHF. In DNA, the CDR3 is TGTGCCAGCAGCTCCGTAGGCCGGGCTGGTCAGCCCCAGCATTTT.

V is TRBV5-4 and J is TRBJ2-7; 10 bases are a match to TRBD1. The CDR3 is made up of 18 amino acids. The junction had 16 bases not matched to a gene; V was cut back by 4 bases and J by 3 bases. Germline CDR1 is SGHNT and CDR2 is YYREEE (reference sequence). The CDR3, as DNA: TGTGCCAGCAGCCAAGGGTCCCAAACCGGGACAGGGGTCTACGAGCAGTACTTC. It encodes CASSQGSQTGTGVYEQYF.

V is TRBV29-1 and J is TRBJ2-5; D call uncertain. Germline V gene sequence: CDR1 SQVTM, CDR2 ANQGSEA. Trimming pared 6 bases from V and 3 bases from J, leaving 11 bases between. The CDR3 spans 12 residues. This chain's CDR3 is CSVLTPKETQYF. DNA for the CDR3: TGCAGCGTCCTGACACCTAAAGAGACCCAGTACTTC.

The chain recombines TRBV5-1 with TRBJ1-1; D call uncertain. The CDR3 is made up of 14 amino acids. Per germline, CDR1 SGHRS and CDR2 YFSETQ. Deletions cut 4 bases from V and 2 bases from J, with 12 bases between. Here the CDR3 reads CASSPHLRNTEAFF. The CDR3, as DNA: TGCGCCAGCAGCCCCCACCTCCGCAACACTGAAGCTTTCTTT.

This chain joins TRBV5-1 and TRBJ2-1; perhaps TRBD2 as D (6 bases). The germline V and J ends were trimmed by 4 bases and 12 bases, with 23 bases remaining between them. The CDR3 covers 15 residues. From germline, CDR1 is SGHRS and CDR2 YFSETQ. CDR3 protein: CASSPGASDFGGQFF. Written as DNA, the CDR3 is TGCGCCAGCAGCCCGGGTGCTAGCGATTTCGGGGGGCAGTTCTTC. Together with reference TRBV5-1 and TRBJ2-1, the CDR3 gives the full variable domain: KAGVTQTPRYLIKTRGQQVTLSCSPISGHRSVSWYQQTPGQGLQFLFEYFSETQRNKGNFPGRFSGRQFSNSRSEMNVSTLELGDSALYLCASSPGASDFGGQFFGPGTRLTVL.

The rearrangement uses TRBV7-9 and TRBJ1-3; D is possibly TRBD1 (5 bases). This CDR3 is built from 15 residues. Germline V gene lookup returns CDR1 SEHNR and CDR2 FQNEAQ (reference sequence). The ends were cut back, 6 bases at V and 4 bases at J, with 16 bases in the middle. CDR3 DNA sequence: TGTGCCAGCAGTCGCATTCAGGGTGTCGGAAACACCATATATTTT. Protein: CASSRIQGVGNTIYF. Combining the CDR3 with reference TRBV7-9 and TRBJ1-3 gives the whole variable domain DTGVSQNPRHKITKRGQNVTFRCDPISEHNRLYWYRQTLGQGPEFLTYFQNEAQLEKSRLLSDRFSAERPKGSFSTLEIQRTEQGDSAMYLCASSRIQGVGNTIYFGEGSWLTVV.

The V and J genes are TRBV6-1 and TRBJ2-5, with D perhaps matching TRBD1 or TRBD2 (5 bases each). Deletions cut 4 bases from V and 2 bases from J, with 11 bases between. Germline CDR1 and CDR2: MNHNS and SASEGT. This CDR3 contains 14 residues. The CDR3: CASSAGTAQETQYF. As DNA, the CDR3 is TGTGCCAGCAGTGCTGGGACCGCTCAAGAGACCCAGTACTTC.

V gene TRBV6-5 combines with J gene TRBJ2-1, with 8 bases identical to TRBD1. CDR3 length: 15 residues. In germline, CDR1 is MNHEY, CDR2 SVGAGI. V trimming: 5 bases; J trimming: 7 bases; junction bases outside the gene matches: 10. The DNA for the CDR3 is TGTGCCAGCAGTCCCTACAGGGGGATTGAAAATGAGCAGTTCTTC. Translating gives CASSPYRGIENEQFF.

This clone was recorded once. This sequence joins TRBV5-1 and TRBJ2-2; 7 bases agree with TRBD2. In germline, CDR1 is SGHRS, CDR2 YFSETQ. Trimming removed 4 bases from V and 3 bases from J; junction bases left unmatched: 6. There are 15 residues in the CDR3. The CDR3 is CASSPGRADTGELFF. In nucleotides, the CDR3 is TGCGCCAGCAGCCCTGGGAGGGCCGACACCGGGGAGCTGTTTTTT. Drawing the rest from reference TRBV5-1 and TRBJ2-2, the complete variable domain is KAGVTQTPRYLIKTRGQQVTLSCSPISGHRSVSWYQQTPGQGLQFLFEYFSETQRNKGNFPGRFSGRQFSNSRSEMNVSTLELGDSALYLCASSPGRADTGELFFGEGSRLTVL.

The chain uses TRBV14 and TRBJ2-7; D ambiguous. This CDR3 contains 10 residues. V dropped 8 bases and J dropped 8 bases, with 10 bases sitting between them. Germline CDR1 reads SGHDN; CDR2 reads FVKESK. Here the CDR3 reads CASAGNKQYF. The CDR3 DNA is TGTGCCAGCGCAGGTAACAAGCAGTACTTC.

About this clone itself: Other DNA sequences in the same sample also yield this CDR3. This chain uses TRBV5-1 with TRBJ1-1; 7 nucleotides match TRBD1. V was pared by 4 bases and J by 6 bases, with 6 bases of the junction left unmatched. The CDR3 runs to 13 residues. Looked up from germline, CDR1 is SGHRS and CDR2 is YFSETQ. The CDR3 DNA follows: TGCGCCAGCAGCCTCCAGGGGGGAGCTGAAGCTTTCTTT. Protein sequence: CASSLQGGAEAFF.

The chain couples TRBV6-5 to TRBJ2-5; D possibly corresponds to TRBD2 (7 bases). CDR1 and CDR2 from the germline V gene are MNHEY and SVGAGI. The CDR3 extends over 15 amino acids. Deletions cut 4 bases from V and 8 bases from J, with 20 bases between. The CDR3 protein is CASSSRGAAGGTQYF. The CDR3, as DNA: TGTGCCAGCAGTTCTCGGGGGGCTGCTGGTGGCACCCAGTACTTC.